This is a list of T cell receptor beta chains from one sample in a study of T cell repertoires in cytomegalovirus infection. MiXCR was run by TCRdb on the reads, yielding one entry per CDR3 protein. The sample holds a few hundred thousand distinct CDR3 sequences; around 15% are singletons and the top ten take around 8.1%. Input material: PBMCs. The receptors shown here come from a human donor in good health (CMV status not recorded). Some clones in this sample may be carry-over from other donors' samples. Both conserved end residues are part of each CDR3. The order of the fields is J gene, clone size, D gene, V gene, CDR3 DNA, CDR3 protein. The D gene is left open where the match is weak. Not every row has a clone size; where given, it reads once, few, many or a size class.

TRBJ1-2 few - TRBV20-1 TGCAGTGCCAAAGGGACAAGGGGATTTGTCGACTATGGCTACACCTTC CSAKGTRGFVDYGYTF
TRBJ2-1 many - TRBV7-2 TGTGCCAGCAGCTCCACGAGCAATGAGCAGTTCTTC CASSSTSNEQFF
TRBJ2-2 few TRBD2 TRBV27 TGTGCCAGCAGTTTTAGCGGGAGGTTCGTCGGGGAGCTGTTTTTT CASSFSGRFVGELFF
TRBJ1-2 many TRBD1 TRBV6-6 TGTGCCAGCAGTTACTCCCCGGACAGGGGAGGAGGGGGCTACACCTTC CASSYSPDRGGGGYTF
TRBJ2-3 many - TRBV7-2 TGTGCCAGCAGCCGAGACAAGGGCGCGGATACGCAGTATTTT CASSRDKGADTQYF
TRBJ2-1 few - TRBV6-4 TGTGCCAGCAGCCCTGCGTTGGGCAATGAGCAGTTCTTC CASSPALGNEQFF
TRBJ2-1 - - TRBV5-1 TGCGCCAGCAGCTTCCGTCAGGGGGGAGGGCCGTACAATGAGCAGTTCTTC CASSFRQGGGPYNEQFF
TRBJ2-3 few - TRBV20-1 TGCAGTGCTAGACTACGCGGGACTAGCACAGATACGCAGTATTTT CSARLRGTSTDTQYF
TRBJ2-6 - TRBD2 TRBV7-3 TGTGCCAGCAGCTTAGGGCTAGCGGGGTTCGGTGGGGCCAACGTCCTGACTTTC CASSLGLAGFGGANVLTF
TRBJ2-1 many TRBD1 TRBV7-6 TGTGCCAGCAGCTTTACAGGGGATGGGGAGCAGTTCTTC CASSFTGDGEQFF
TRBJ1-2 many - TRBV29-1 TGCAGCGTTGTGGGGGGGGGGGAGTATGGCTACACCTTC CSVVGGGEYGYTF
TRBJ2-1 - TRBD2 TRBV2 TGTGCCAGCAGTGAGGGACTAGCGGCCTACAATGAGCAGTTCTTC CASSEGLAAYNEQFF
TRBJ2-6 - - TRBV2 TGTGCCAGCAGTCAATTGCTGTCTGGGGCCAACGTCCTGACTTTC CASSQLLSGANVLTF
TRBJ2-7 once TRBD1 TRBV18 TGTGCCAGCTCACCTCGGACAGGGGGCGATTCCTACGAGCAGTACTTC CASSPRTGGDSYEQYF
TRBJ1-5 few - TRBV10-3 TGTGCCATCAGTGACAGGGGAGGCAATCAGCCCCAGCATTTT CAISDRGGNQPQHF
TRBJ2-7 few TRBD1 TRBV20-1 TGCAGTGCTAGATGGACAGGGGGCAACGAGCAGTACTTC CSARWTGGNEQYF
TRBJ1-6 few TRBD1 TRBV7-9 TGTGCCAGCAGCTTCGCAACAGGGGTCTATAATTCACCCCTCCACTTT CASSFATGVYNSPLHF
TRBJ1-2 few - TRBV15 TGTGCCACCAGCAGAGAAGGGGCCTATGGCTACACCTTC CATSREGAYGYTF
TRBJ2-7 few TRBD1 TRBV6-1 TGTGCCAGCAGTCGTGCGGGACAGGGATACGAGCAGTACTTC CASSRAGQGYEQYF
TRBJ2-1 - - TRBV12-3/TRBV12-4 TGTGCCAGCAGTGGGGCTAGCCGATATTCCTCCAATGAGCAGTTCTTC CASSGASRYSSNEQFF
TRBJ2-3 few TRBD2 TRBV5-1 TGCGCCAGCAGCTACGGGACTAGCGGGGCCTCTGGCACAGATACGCAGTATTTT CASSYGTSGASGTDTQYF
TRBJ2-3 - - TRBV19 TGTGCCAGTAGAGAAGGGGTTTGGCGGCGTAGCACAGATACGCAGTATTTT CASREGVWRRSTDTQYF
TRBJ2-1 many - TRBV7-2 TGTGCCAGCAGCTTCACTTGGGAAGCCTACAATGAGCAGTTCTTC CASSFTWEAYNEQFF
TRBJ2-7 - TRBD1 TRBV6-5 TGTGCCAGCAGTTACCTGGGAACAGGGGGATTTTACGAGCAGTACTTC CASSYLGTGGFYEQYF
TRBJ1-5 - TRBD1 TRBV6-6 TGTGCCAGCAGTTACGGGACAGGGGGCTCGGGCAATCAGCCCCAGCATTTT CASSYGTGGSGNQPQHF
TRBJ2-1 many - TRBV5-5 TGTGCCAGCATCCTTGTGGGAGCCGGCAATGAGCAGTTCTTC CASILVGAGNEQFF
TRBJ2-5 few TRBD1 TRBV11-2 TGTGCCAGCAGCTCTAGGACCCAGGGGGCGTTCGAAACCCAGTACTTC CASSSRTQGAFETQYF
TRBJ2-1 many TRBD2 TRBV7-2 TGTGCCAGCAGCTCTCCGGGACTAGCAGGCTGGAAGCAGTTCTTC CASSSPGLAGWKQFF
TRBJ2-5 - TRBD2 TRBV5-5 TGTGCCAGCAGCTTGGCCGGGAGGAGGGAGACCCAGTACTTC CASSLAGRRETQYF
TRBJ2-5 - - TRBV3-1 TGTGCCAGCAGCCAAGAGGGCGGCCAAGAGACCCAGTACTTC CASSQEGGQETQYF
TRBJ1-6 few - TRBV6-2/TRBV6-3 TGTGCCAGCAGTGCAACTAGGGGAGTATATAATTCACCCCTCCACTTT CASSATRGVYNSPLHF
TRBJ2-5 many - TRBV7-8 TGTGCCAGCAGCTTACTGTCGCCTAGCGATAAAGAGACCCAGTACTTC CASSLLSPSDKETQYF
TRBJ2-7 many - TRBV7-2 TGTGCCAGCAGCTTAAAGGGGGGAATAGGACAGACCTACTACGAGCAGTACTTC CASSLKGGIGQTYYEQYF